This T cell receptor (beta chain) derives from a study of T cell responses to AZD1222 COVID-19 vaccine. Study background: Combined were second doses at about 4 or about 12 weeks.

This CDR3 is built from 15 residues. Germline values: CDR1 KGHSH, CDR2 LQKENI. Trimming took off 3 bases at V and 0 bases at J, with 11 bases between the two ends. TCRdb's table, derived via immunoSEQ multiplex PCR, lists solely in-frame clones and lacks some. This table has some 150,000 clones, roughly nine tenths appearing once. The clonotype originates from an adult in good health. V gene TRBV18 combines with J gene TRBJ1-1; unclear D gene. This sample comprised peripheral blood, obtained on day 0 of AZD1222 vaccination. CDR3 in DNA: TGTGCCAGCTCACCCCGGGATAGTTTGAACACTGAAGCTTTCTTT. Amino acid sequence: CASSPRDSLNTEAFF.